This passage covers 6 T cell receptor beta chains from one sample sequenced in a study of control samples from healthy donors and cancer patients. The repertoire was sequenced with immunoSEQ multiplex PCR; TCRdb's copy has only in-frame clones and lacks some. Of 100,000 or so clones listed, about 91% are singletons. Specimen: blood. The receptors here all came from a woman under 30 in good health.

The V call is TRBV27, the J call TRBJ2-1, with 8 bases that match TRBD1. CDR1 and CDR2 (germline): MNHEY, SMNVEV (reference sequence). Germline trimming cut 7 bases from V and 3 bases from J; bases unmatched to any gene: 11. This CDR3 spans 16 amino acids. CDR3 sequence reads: CASNTVRGQDYNEQFF. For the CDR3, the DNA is TGTGCCAGCAACACGGTCAGGGGGCAGGACTACAATGAGCAGTTCTTC.

The CDR3 DNA sequence: TGTGCCAGCTCACCATCAGGGGCTTACTATGGCTACACCTTC. Amino acids: CASSPSGAYYGYTF. This rearrangement joins TRBV18 to TRBJ1-2, with TRBD1 as a possible D gene (6 bases). V was pared by 2 bases and J by 3 bases, with 10 bases between. The CDR3 consists of 14 residues. Germline values: CDR1 KGHSH, CDR2 LQKENI.

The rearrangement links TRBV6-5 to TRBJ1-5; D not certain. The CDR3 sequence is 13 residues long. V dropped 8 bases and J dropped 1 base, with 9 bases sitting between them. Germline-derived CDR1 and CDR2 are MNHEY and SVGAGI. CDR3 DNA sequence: TGTGCCAGCTTAGACATCAGCAATCAGCCCCAGCATTTT. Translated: CASLDISNQPQHF.

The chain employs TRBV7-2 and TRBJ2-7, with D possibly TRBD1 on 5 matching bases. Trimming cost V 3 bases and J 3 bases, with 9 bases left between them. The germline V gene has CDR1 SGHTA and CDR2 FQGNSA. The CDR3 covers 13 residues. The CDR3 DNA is TGTGCCAGCAGCTTCAGACAGTACTACGAGCAGTACTTC. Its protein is CASSFRQYYEQYF.

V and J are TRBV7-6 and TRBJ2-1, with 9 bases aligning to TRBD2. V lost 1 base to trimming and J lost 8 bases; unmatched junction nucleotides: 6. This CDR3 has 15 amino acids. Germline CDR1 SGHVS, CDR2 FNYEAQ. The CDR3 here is CASSLDRLAVHEQFF. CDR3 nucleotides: TGTGCCAGCAGCTTAGATAGACTAGCGGTCCATGAGCAGTTCTTC.

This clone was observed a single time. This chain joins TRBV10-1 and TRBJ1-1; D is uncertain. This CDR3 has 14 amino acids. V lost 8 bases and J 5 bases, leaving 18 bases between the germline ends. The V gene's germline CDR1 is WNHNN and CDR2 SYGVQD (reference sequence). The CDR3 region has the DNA TGCGCCAGCCGAAAAGAGGGATCAGGAACTGAAGCTTTCTTT. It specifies CASRKEGSGTEAFF.